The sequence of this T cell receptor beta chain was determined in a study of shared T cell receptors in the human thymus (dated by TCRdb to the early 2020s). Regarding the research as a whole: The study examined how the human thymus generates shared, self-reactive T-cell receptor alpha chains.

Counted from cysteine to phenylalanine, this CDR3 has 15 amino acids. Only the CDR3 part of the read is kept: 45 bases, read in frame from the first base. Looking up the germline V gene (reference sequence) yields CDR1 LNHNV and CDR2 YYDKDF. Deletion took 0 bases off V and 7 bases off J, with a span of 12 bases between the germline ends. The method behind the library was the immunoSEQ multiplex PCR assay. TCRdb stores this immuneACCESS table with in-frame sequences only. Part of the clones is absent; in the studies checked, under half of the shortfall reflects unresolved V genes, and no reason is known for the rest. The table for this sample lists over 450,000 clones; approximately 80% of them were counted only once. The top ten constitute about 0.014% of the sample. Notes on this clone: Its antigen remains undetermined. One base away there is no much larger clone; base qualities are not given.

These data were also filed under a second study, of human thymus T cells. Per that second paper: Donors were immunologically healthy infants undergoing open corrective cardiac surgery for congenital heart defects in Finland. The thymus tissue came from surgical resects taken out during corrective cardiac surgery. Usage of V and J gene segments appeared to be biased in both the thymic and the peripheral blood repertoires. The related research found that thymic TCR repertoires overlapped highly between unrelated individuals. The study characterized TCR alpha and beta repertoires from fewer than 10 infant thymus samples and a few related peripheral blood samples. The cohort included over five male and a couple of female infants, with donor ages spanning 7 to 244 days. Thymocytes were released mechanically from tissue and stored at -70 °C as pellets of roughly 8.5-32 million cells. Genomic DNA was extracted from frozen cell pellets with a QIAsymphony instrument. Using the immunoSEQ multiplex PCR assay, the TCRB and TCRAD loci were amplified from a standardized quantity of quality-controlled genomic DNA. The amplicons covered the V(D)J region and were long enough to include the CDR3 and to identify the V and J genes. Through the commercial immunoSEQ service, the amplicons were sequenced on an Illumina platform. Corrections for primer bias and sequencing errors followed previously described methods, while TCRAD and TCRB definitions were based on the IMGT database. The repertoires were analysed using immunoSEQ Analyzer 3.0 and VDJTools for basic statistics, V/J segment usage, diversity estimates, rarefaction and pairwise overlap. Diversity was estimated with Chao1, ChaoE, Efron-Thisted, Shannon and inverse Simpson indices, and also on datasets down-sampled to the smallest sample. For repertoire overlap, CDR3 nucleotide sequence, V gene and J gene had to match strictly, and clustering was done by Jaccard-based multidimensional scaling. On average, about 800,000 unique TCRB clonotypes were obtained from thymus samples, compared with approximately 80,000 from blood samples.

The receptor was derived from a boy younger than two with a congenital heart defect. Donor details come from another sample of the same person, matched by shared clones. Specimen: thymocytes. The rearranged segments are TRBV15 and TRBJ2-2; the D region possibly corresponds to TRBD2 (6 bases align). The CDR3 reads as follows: CATSRDGTSNGELFF. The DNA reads TGTGCCACCAGCAGAGACGGTACTAGCAACGGGGAGCTGTTTTTT.